This TCR beta chain was sequenced during a study of blood T cell repertoires in COVID-19. Overall study context: Specimens from acute and convalescent COVID-19 originated in the United States, Italy and Spain.

Profiled with immunoSEQ multiplex PCR; TCRdb holds only in-frame clones, not every one. The sample consists of some 150,000 clones, about 91% of them appearing once. The CDR3 is made up of 15 amino acids. CDR1 is SNHLY and CDR2 is FYNNEI in the germline V gene. Trimming took 1 base from V and 6 from J, leaving 13 bases between them. This clone was counted a single time. V gene TRBV2 combines with J gene TRBJ1-5; D perhaps matches TRBD1 (6 bases). The clonotype was recovered from a woman aged 45-59 years with acute or convalescent COVID-19. The sequenced material came from peripheral blood. This CDR3 is CASSEEGGLGQPQHF. The CDR3 DNA sequence: TGTGCCAGCAGTGAAGAAGGGGGTCTGGGTCAGCCCCAGCATTTT.